This T cell receptor (beta chain) is drawn from a study of OX40 agonist ivuxolimab in advanced cancers. Background on the study: Ivuxolimab, an agonist antibody against OX40 (CD134), was given to patients. Prior anti-PD-1, anti-PD-L1 or anti-CTLA-4 therapy did not bar entry, and around 39% had some. Ivuxolimab, which patients received intravenously every 2 weeks, was dosed at 0.01 to 10 mg/kg. Whole-study results and caveats: The authors also found low normalized T-cell clonal expansion in some nonresponders.

Clones were read by immunoSEQ multiplex PCR, and TCRdb kept only the in-frame ones, dropping some. The repertoire holds tens of thousands of clones, with roughly four fifths as singletons. Germline assignment: CDR1 MNHNS and CDR2 SASEGT. This CDR3 has 11 amino acids. The V gene lost 6 bases and the J gene lost 2 bases, with 5 bases spanning the gap. Points on this clone: No antigen is known for it.

The chain has TRBV6-1 and TRBJ2-7; D remains ambiguous. The source was CD4+ or CD8+ T cells sorted from blood, collected in a trial of the OX40 agonist ivuxolimab. The receptor's source is an adult with an advanced solid tumor such as melanoma, head and neck, liver or kidney cancer. The CDR3 spells CASRQTYEQYV. Here the CDR3 DNA reads TGTGCCAGCAGGCAGACCTACGAGCAGTACGTC.